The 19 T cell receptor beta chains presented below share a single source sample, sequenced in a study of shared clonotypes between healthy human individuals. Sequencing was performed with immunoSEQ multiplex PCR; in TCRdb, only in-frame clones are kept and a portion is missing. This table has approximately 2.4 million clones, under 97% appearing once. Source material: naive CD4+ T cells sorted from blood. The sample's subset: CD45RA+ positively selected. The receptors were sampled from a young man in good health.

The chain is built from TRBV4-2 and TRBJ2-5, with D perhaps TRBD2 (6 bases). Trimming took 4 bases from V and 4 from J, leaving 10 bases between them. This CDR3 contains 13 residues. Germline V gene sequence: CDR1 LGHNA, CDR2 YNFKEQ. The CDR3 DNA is TGTGCCAGCAGCCGGGCTAGCGCAGAGACCCAGTACTTC. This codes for CASSRASAETQYF.

The CDR3, as DNA: TGTGCCAGCATCTTCTCTAGCGGAGTCGACACAGATACGCAGTATTTT. Its protein is CASIFSSGVDTDTQYF. The chain is built from TRBV7-2 and TRBJ2-3; 7 positions agree with TRBD2. Trimming removed 7 bases from V and 2 bases from J; junction bases left unmatched: 12. The CDR3 covers 16 residues. Looked up from germline, CDR1 is SGHTA and CDR2 is FQGNSA.

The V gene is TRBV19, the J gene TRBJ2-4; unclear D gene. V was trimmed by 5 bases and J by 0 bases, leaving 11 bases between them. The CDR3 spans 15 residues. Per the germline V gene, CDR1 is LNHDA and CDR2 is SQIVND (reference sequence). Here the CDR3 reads CASSSTDLAKNIQYF. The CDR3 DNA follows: TGTGCCAGTAGTTCGACGGACCTAGCCAAAAACATTCAGTACTTC.

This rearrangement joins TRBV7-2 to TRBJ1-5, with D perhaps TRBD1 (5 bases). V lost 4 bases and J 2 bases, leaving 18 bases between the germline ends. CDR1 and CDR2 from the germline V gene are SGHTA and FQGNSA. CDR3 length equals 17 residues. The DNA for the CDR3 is TGTGCCAGCAGCTCTAGTGGGACGGAGGGTCGCAATCAGCCCCAGCATTTT. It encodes CASSSSGTEGRNQPQHF.

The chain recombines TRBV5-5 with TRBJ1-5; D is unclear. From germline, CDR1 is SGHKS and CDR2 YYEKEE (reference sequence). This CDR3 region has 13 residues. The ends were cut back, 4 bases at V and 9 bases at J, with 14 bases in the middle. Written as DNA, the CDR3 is TGTGCCAGCAGCCTGAACACGCCTGGGCCCCAGCATTTT. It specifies CASSLNTPGPQHF.

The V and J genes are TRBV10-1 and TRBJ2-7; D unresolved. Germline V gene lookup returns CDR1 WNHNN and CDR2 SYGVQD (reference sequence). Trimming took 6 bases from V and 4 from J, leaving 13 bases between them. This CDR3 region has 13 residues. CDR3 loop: CASSTSVGYEQYF. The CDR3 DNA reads TGCGCCAGCAGCACCAGCGTAGGGTACGAGCAGTACTTC.

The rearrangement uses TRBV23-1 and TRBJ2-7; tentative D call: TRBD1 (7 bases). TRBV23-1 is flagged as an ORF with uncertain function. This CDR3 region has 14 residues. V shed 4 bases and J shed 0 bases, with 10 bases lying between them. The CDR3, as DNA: TGCGCCAGCAGTCGGAGGGGGCCCTCCTACGAGCAGTACTTC. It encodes CASSRRGPSYEQYF.

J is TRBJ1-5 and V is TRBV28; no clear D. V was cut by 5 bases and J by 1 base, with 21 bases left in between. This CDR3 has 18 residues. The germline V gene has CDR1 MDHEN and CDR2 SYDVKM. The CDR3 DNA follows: TGTGCCAGCAGTCCGTCGGCGGCGGGAGATGAGAGCAATCAGCCCCAGCATTTT. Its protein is CASSPSAAGDESNQPQHF.

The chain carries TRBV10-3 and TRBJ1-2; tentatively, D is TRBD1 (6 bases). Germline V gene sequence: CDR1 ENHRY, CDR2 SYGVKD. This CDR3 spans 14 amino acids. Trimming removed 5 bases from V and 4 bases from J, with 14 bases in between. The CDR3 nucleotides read TGTGCCATCAGTACCGGGGGAGGGGGCTATGGCTACACCTTC. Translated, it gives CAISTGGGGYGYTF.

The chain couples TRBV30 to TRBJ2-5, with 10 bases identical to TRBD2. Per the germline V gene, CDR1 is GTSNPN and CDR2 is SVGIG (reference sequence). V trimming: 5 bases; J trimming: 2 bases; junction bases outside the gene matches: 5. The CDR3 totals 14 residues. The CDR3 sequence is CAWSSGGFQETQYF. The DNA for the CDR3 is TGTGCCTGGTCTAGCGGGGGTTTTCAAGAGACCCAGTACTTC.

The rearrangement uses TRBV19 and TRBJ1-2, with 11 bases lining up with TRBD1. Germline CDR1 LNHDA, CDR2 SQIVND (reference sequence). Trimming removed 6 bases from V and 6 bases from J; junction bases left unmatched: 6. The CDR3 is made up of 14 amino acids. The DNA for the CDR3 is TGTGCCAGTAGCCCTGGACAGGGGGCGAATGGCTACACCTTC. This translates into CASSPGQGANGYTF.

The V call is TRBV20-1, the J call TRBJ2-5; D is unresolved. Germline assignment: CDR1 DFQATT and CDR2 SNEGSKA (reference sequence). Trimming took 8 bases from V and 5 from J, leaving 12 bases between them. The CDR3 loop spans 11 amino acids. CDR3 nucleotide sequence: TGCAGTTCCCCGGGTGGGGAGACCCAGTACTTC. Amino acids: CSSPGGETQYF.

CDR3 amino acids: CAWSLRTGELFF. The CDR3 DNA is TGTGCCTGGAGTCTTCGCACCGGGGAGCTGTTTTTT. The chain combines TRBV30 with TRBJ2-2; D is unclear. The CDR3 spans 12 residues. From germline, CDR1 is GTSNPN and CDR2 SVGIG (reference sequence). V lost 2 bases, J lost 4 bases, and 5 bases lay in between.

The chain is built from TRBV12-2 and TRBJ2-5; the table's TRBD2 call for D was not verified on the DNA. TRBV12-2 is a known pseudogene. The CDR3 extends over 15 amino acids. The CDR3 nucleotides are TGTGCAAGTCGCCTAGGCCACTATTGTCAAGAGACCCAGTACTTC. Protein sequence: CASRLGHYCQETQYF.

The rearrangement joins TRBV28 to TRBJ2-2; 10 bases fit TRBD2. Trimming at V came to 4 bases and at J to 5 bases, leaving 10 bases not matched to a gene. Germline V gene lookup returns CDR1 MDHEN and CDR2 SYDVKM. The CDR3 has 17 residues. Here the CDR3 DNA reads TGTGCCAGCAGTTCCTATAGCGGGGGGACCATTACCGGGGAGCTGTTTTTT. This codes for CASSSYSGGTITGELFF.

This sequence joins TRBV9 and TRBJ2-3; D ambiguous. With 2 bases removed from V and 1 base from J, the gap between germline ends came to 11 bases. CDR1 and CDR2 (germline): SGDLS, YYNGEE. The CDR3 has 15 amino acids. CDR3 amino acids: CASSVGPDGTDTQYF. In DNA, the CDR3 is TGTGCCAGCAGCGTTGGACCCGACGGCACAGATACGCAGTATTTT.

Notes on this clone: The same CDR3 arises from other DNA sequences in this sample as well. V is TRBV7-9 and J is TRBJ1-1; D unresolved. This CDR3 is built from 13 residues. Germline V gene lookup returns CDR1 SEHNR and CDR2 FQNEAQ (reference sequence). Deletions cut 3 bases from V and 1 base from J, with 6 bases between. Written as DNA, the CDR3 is TGTGCCAGCAGCTTCGGTAAGAACACTGAAGCTTTCTTT. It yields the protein CASSFGKNTEAFF. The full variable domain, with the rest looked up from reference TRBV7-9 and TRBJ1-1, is DTGVSQNPRHKITKRGQNVTFRCDPISEHNRLYWYRQTLGQGPEFLTYFQNEAQLEKSRLLSDRFSAERPKGSFSTLEIQRTEQGDSAMYLCASSFGKNTEAFFGQGTRLTVV.

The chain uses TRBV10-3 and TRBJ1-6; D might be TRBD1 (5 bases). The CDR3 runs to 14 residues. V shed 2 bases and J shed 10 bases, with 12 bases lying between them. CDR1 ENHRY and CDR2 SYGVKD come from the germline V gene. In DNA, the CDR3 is TGTGCCATCAGTGAGATCGGGGGGAACTCACCCCTCCACTTT. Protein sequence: CAISEIGGNSPLHF.

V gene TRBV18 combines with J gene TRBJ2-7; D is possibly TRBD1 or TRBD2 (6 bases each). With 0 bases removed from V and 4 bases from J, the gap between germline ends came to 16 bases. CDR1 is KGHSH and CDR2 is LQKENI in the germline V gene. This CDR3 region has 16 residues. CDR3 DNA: TGTGCCAGCTCACCACCGTCGGGGGCGCGTGGTTACGAGCAGTACTTC. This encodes CASSPPSGARGYEQYF.